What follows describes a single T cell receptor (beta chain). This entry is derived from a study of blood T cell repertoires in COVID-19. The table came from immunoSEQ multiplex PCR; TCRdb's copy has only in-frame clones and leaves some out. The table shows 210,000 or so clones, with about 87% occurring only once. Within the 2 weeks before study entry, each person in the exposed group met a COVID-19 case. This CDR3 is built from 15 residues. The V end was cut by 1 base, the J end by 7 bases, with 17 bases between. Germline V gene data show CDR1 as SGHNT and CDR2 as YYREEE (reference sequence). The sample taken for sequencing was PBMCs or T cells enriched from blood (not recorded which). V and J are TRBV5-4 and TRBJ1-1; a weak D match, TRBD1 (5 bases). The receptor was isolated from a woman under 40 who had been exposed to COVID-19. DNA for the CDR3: TGTGCCAGCAGCTTGCAGGGTCTAAGAACAGTTGAAGCTTTCTTT. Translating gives CASSLQGLRTVEAFF.